Listed here are 28 T cell receptor beta chains from one sample, sequenced in a study of blood T cell repertoires in COVID-19. Assay used: immunoSEQ multiplex PCR; TCRdb lists only in-frame clones, some missing. The repertoire has around 210,000 clones, around 85% of them found once; the top ten carry approximately 5.1%. The specimen sequenced was peripheral blood. The receptors shown here come from a man aged 50 to 60 with COVID-19, enrolled during active disease.

In its sample, this clone was seen once. The chain couples TRBV5-1 to TRBJ2-3; TRBD2 matches 13 bases. This CDR3 is built from 17 residues. Germline V gene data show CDR1 as SGHRS and CDR2 as YFSETQ. The J segment lost 1 base and the V segment lost 1 base, leaving 3 bases of the junction unmatched. CDR3 bases: TGCGCCAGCAGCTTGACTAGCGGGGGGGTCCGCACAGATACGCAGTATTTT. This codes for CASSLTSGGVRTDTQYF.

The chain recombines TRBV15 with TRBJ1-4; a weak D match, TRBD1 (5 bases). The CDR3 has 16 amino acids. Trimming cost V 3 bases and J 7 bases, with 18 bases left between them. Per the germline V gene, CDR1 is LNHNV and CDR2 is YYDKDF (reference sequence). The chain's CDR3 is CATSRQPPLQGEKLFF. As DNA, the CDR3 is TGTGCCACCAGCAGGCAGCCTCCTCTTCAGGGTGAAAAACTGTTTTTT.

The chain couples TRBV20-1 to TRBJ1-2; TRBD1 is a possible D gene (6 bases). The CDR3 runs to 11 residues. Germline V gene lookup returns CDR1 DFQATT and CDR2 SNEGSKA (reference sequence). Trimming removed 7 bases at V and 8 bases at J, with 14 bases between. The CDR3 loop is CSVRGMIGYTF. The CDR3, as DNA: TGCAGTGTGAGGGGGATGATCGGCTACACCTTC.

V gene TRBV12-5 combines with J gene TRBJ2-5; a weak D match, TRBD2 (6 bases). In germline, CDR1 is LGHNT, CDR2 FRNRAP. Trimming took 1 base from V and 8 from J, leaving 11 bases between them. There are 13 residues in the CDR3. As DNA, the CDR3 is TGTGCTAGTGGTTTGGGACTGGCGGGAACCCAGTACTTC. Its protein is CASGLGLAGTQYF.

This clone was detected only once. This chain joins TRBV6-5 and TRBJ1-1, with a weak D call TRBD1 (6 bases). The CDR3 runs to 12 residues. Deletions cut 10 bases from V and 8 bases from J, with 17 bases between. Looked up from germline, CDR1 is MNHEY and CDR2 is SVGAGI. The CDR3 spells CATESYGGEAFF. CDR3 in DNA: TGTGCCACTGAGAGCTATGGGGGCGAAGCTTTCTTT.

This clone was seen just once. The rearrangement joins TRBV5-5 to TRBJ2-6; unclear D gene. V was shortened by 0 bases and J by 1 base, with 5 bases between the two germline ends. The CDR3 sequence is 15 residues long. CDR1 is SGHKS and CDR2 is YYEKEE in the germline V gene (reference sequence). The CDR3 protein is CASSLASSGANVLTF. The CDR3 DNA is TGTGCCAGCAGCTTGGCCTCGTCTGGGGCCAACGTCCTGACTTTC. The whole variable domain, filled in from reference TRBV5-5 and TRBJ2-6, reads DAGVTQSPTHLIKTRGQQVTLRCSPISGHKSVSWYQQVLGQGPQFIFQYYEKEERGRGNFPDRFSARQFPNYSSELNVNALLLGDSALYLCASSLASSGANVLTFGAGSRLTVL.

This clone was detected a few times. The chain carries TRBV19 and TRBJ2-1; TRBD1 is a possible D gene (6 bases). The CDR3 extends over 15 amino acids. The V end was cut by 5 bases, the J end by 2 bases, with 13 bases between. The V gene's germline CDR1 is LNHDA and CDR2 SQIVND (reference sequence). The DNA of the CDR3 is TGTGCCAGTAGTGGTTGGGGGCAAACCTACAATGAGCAGTTCTTC. Its protein is CASSGWGQTYNEQFF.

This clone was recorded only once. The V call is TRBV5-1, the J call TRBJ2-1; TRBD1 is a possible D gene (6 bases). V dropped 0 bases and J dropped 8 bases, with 12 bases sitting between them. CDR3 length equals 14 residues. The V gene's germline CDR1 is SGHRS and CDR2 YFSETQ. CDR3 DNA: TGCGCCAGCAGCTTGGCGTCAGGGGTATATGAGCAGTTCTTC. This sequence encodes CASSLASGVYEQFF.

V and J are TRBV7-4 and TRBJ1-3; TRBD1 agrees at 7 bases. The CDR3 is made up of 17 amino acids. The V gene's germline CDR1 is SGHVT and CDR2 SQSDAQ. Trimming took 5 bases from V and 0 from J; bases not matched to a gene: 10. As DNA, the CDR3 is TGTGCCAGCAGCCCCCGGCTAGGGGGCGTCTCTGGAAACACCATATATTTT. It codes for CASSPRLGGVSGNTIYF.

The CDR3 coding sequence is TGCGCCAGCAGCCAAGATCGGGCGGGGGGCGTAGAGACCCAGTACTTC. Translating gives CASSQDRAGGVETQYF. The chain has TRBV4-1 and TRBJ2-5; 8 bases fit TRBD2. In germline, CDR1 is MGHRA, CDR2 YSYEKL. V lost 0 bases and J lost 4; bases outside the gene matches: 7. This CDR3 is 16 amino acids long.

V is TRBV3-1 (or the pseudogene TRBV3-2) and J is TRBJ1-2, with D possibly being TRBD1 (5 bases). Germline-derived CDR1 and CDR2 are LGHDT and YNNKEL (reference sequence). CDR3 length equals 14 residues. V was cut by 2 bases and J by 8 bases, with 15 bases left in between. CDR3 DNA: TGTGCCAGCAGCCAAACACCTCAGGGTGAAGGCTACACCTTC. Residues: CASSQTPQGEGYTF.

This clone came up a few times. The rearrangement uses TRBV27 and TRBJ2-1; maybe TRBD1 (5 bases). The V end was cut by 5 bases, the J end by 11 bases, with 19 bases between. The V gene's germline CDR1 is MNHEY and CDR2 SMNVEV (reference sequence). This CDR3 has 14 amino acids. DNA for the CDR3: TGTGCCAGCAGTGCCGGACATGGGCCCTTTAAGCAGTTCTTC. This codes for CASSAGHGPFKQFF.

The gene calls are TRBV7-9 and TRBJ1-2; D uncertain. This CDR3 is built from 12 residues. Germline V lookup: CDR1 SEHNR, CDR2 FQNEAQ (reference sequence). Trimming took 8 bases from V and 6 from J, leaving 13 bases between them. As DNA, the CDR3 is TGTGCCAGCGAAGAGACAAAGGATGGCTACACCTTC. Amino acids: CASEETKDGYTF.

CDR3 residues: CASSPMREKLFF. The CDR3 DNA sequence: TGTGCCAGCTCACCCATGAGGGAAAAACTGTTTTTT. This chain links TRBV18 with TRBJ1-4; D remains ambiguous. The CDR3 loop spans 12 amino acids. The V gene lost 3 bases and the J gene lost 8 bases, with 7 bases spanning the gap. Per germline, CDR1 KGHSH and CDR2 LQKENI.

The genes are TRBV28 and TRBJ2-3; 7 nucleotides agree with TRBD2. Per the germline V gene, CDR1 is MDHEN and CDR2 is SYDVKM. Trimming removed 5 bases from V and 6 bases from J; junction bases left unmatched: 8. The CDR3 runs to 14 residues. CDR3 in DNA: TGTGCCAGCAGTCCCGGACTAGTAACGGATACGCAGTATTTT. It specifies CASSPGLVTDTQYF.

The chain uses TRBV2 and TRBJ2-4; possibly TRBD1 for D (5 bases). Germline V gives CDR1 SNHLY, CDR2 FYNNEI. This CDR3 spans 14 amino acids. V was trimmed by 5 bases and J by 1 base, leaving 9 bases between them. Here the CDR3 reads CASSSAGAKNIQYF. Written as DNA, the CDR3 is TGTGCCAGCAGTAGCGCAGGGGCCAAAAACATTCAGTACTTC.

The chain joins TRBV6-4 to TRBJ1-3, with 11 bases lining up with TRBD1. The trim removed 2 bases at V and 4 bases at J, leaving 19 bases unmatched. Germline values: CDR1 MRHNA, CDR2 SNTAGT. The CDR3 is 21 residues long. The CDR3 is CASSDPPGQGALIRAGNTIYF. The CDR3 bases are TGTGCCAGCAGTGACCCACCCGGACAGGGGGCGCTTATTAGAGCAGGAAACACCATATATTTT.

The chain links TRBV3-1 (or the pseudogene TRBV3-2) to TRBJ2-1, with TRBD2 matching 8 bases. Unmatched junction bases numbered 3, after V lost 5 bases and J lost 6 bases. This CDR3 is 13 amino acids long. Germline CDR1 and CDR2: LGHDT and YNNKEL (reference sequence). CDR3 in DNA: TGTGCCAGCAGCTTAGCGGGGAGCAATGAGCAGTTCTTC. Translating gives CASSLAGSNEQFF.

V usage is TRBV5-1 and J usage is TRBJ2-7, with 7 bases matching TRBD2. Germline lookup yields CDR1 SGHRS and CDR2 YFSETQ. This CDR3 is built from 13 residues. Trimming at V came to 5 bases and at J to 4 bases, leaving 6 bases not matched to a gene. CDR3 DNA sequence: TGCGCCAGCAGGGCGGGGGACCTATACGAGCAGTACTTC. Its translation is CASRAGDLYEQYF.

The V and J genes are TRBV5-1 and TRBJ2-7; D is perhaps TRBD1 (5 bases). The V end lost 0 bases, the J end lost 2 bases, and 6 bases lay between the germline ends. The germline gives CDR1 SGHRS, CDR2 YFSETQ. CDR3 length: 13 amino acids. This chain's CDR3 is CASSLGGPYEQYF. CDR3 nucleotide sequence: TGCGCCAGCAGCTTGGGGGGCCCCTACGAGCAGTACTTC.

The chain carries TRBV5-1 and TRBJ2-7, with 9 bases lining up with TRBD1. Germline V gene data show CDR1 as SGHRS and CDR2 as YFSETQ. This CDR3 is built from 16 residues. V gave up 2 bases and J gave up 2 bases; unmatched junction bases: 8. DNA of the CDR3: TGCGCCAGCAGCTTTGATCCGGGACAGGGCACCTACGAGCAGTACTTC. Amino acid sequence: CASSFDPGQGTYEQYF.

The gene calls are TRBV7-3 and TRBJ2-5; TRBD1 might be the D (6 bases). Looked up from germline, CDR1 is SGHTA and CDR2 is FQGTGA. V was trimmed by 5 bases and J by 3 bases, leaving 16 bases between them. This CDR3 has 15 residues. The CDR3, as DNA: TGTGCCAGCAGCACAGGGCCAGGGTGGGAAGAGACCCAGTACTTC. Translating gives CASSTGPGWEETQYF.

This chain connects TRBV10-1 to TRBJ2-2; D gene unclear. Germline-derived CDR1 and CDR2 are WNHNN and SYGVQD (reference sequence). The CDR3 loop spans 15 amino acids. V was cut by 2 bases and J by 7 bases, with 14 bases left in between. DNA of the CDR3: TGCGCCAGCAGTGAGGGGTTAGCTACGGGCGGGGAGCTGTTTTTT. Its protein product is CASSEGLATGGELFF.

V gene TRBV7-9 combines with J gene TRBJ2-1, with 10 bases identical to TRBD2. This CDR3 has 15 residues. The germline gives CDR1 SEHNR, CDR2 FQNEAQ (reference sequence). With 8 bases clipped from V and 0 bases from J, the junction kept 4 bases outside the gene matches. In nucleotides, the CDR3 is TGTGCCAGCGGTAGCGGGGGGAGCTCCTACAATGAGCAGTTCTTC. It yields the protein CASGSGGSSYNEQFF.

This clone was counted a few times. V is TRBV4-3 and J is TRBJ1-2; D is unclear. The CDR3 totals 12 residues. CDR1 and CDR2 (germline): LGHNA, YSLEER. Trimming cost V 5 bases and J 4 bases, with 8 bases left between them. CDR3 loop: CASSYRGYGYTF. The CDR3 DNA follows: TGCGCCAGCAGCTACCGGGGCTATGGCTACACCTTC.

V usage is TRBV29-1 and J usage is TRBJ1-1; 7 positions match TRBD1. The CDR3 is 13 residues long. The J segment lost 5 bases and the V segment lost 0 bases, leaving 3 bases of the junction unmatched. Per germline, CDR1 SQVTM and CDR2 ANQGSEA. CDR3 sequence: CSVEDSGGTEAFF. For the CDR3, the DNA is TGCAGCGTTGAAGATTCAGGGGGAACTGAAGCTTTCTTT. Filled out from reference TRBV29-1 and TRBJ1-1, the complete variable domain reads SAVISQKPSRDICQRGTSLTIQCQVDSQVTMMFWYRQQPGQSLTLIATANQGSEATYESGFVIDKFPISRPNLTFSTLTVSNMSPEDSSIYLCSVEDSGGTEAFFGQGTRLTVV.

This chain connects TRBV11-3 to TRBJ2-7; maybe TRBD1 (7 bases). This CDR3 comprises 15 residues. V lost 1 base and J lost 4, with 14 bases in between. Germline V gives CDR1 SGHNT, CDR2 YENEEA. CDR3 region: CASSLGGAGGYEQYF. The CDR3 coding sequence is TGTGCCAGCAGCTTAGGAGGGGCAGGGGGGTACGAGCAGTACTTC.

The V and J genes are TRBV18 and TRBJ1-5; the D is unclear. The CDR3 is 18 residues long. Looked up from germline, CDR1 is KGHSH and CDR2 is LQKENI. The germline V and J ends were trimmed by 4 bases and 5 bases, with 24 bases remaining between them. The CDR3 DNA is TGTGCCAGCTCACTAAAGCGCACGGGGAGCCCCTCCGATCAGCCCCAGCATTTT. Its protein product is CASSLKRTGSPSDQPQHF.